This T cell receptor beta chain was sequenced during a study of cytomegalovirus exposure and HLA in healthy donors. Whole-study context: About 80 million unique TCRs from HLA-typed donors were held in an early data release.

Concerning this clone: Antigen unknown.

The CDR3 is 13 amino acids. Germline CDR1 reads SEHNR; CDR2 reads FQNEAQ (reference sequence). The J segment lost 2 bases and the V segment lost 7 bases, leaving 3 bases of the junction unmatched. The PCR contained 60 Vbeta and 13 Jbeta primers. Only in-frame clones appear in the TCRdb table, and some are missing; sequencing was by immunoSEQ multiplex PCR. Of roughly 120,000 clones listed, 80% to 85% were seen once; the top ten hold 0.95% to 1.1%. Overall study findings and caveats: Cytomegalovirus association was listed for 164 TCR beta chains. Later analysis showed most CMV-associated TCR beta chains appearing HLA-restricted. CMV serostatus stood as the only immune exposure information on hand.

The clonotype originates from a human donor in good health. Sequencing was done on a sample of PBMCs. The chain employs TRBV7-9 and TRBJ1-2; 8 bases are shared with TRBD1. Here the CDR3 DNA reads TGTGCCAGCACCAGGGGGCTCAACTATGGCTACACCTTC. Protein: CASTRGLNYGYTF.